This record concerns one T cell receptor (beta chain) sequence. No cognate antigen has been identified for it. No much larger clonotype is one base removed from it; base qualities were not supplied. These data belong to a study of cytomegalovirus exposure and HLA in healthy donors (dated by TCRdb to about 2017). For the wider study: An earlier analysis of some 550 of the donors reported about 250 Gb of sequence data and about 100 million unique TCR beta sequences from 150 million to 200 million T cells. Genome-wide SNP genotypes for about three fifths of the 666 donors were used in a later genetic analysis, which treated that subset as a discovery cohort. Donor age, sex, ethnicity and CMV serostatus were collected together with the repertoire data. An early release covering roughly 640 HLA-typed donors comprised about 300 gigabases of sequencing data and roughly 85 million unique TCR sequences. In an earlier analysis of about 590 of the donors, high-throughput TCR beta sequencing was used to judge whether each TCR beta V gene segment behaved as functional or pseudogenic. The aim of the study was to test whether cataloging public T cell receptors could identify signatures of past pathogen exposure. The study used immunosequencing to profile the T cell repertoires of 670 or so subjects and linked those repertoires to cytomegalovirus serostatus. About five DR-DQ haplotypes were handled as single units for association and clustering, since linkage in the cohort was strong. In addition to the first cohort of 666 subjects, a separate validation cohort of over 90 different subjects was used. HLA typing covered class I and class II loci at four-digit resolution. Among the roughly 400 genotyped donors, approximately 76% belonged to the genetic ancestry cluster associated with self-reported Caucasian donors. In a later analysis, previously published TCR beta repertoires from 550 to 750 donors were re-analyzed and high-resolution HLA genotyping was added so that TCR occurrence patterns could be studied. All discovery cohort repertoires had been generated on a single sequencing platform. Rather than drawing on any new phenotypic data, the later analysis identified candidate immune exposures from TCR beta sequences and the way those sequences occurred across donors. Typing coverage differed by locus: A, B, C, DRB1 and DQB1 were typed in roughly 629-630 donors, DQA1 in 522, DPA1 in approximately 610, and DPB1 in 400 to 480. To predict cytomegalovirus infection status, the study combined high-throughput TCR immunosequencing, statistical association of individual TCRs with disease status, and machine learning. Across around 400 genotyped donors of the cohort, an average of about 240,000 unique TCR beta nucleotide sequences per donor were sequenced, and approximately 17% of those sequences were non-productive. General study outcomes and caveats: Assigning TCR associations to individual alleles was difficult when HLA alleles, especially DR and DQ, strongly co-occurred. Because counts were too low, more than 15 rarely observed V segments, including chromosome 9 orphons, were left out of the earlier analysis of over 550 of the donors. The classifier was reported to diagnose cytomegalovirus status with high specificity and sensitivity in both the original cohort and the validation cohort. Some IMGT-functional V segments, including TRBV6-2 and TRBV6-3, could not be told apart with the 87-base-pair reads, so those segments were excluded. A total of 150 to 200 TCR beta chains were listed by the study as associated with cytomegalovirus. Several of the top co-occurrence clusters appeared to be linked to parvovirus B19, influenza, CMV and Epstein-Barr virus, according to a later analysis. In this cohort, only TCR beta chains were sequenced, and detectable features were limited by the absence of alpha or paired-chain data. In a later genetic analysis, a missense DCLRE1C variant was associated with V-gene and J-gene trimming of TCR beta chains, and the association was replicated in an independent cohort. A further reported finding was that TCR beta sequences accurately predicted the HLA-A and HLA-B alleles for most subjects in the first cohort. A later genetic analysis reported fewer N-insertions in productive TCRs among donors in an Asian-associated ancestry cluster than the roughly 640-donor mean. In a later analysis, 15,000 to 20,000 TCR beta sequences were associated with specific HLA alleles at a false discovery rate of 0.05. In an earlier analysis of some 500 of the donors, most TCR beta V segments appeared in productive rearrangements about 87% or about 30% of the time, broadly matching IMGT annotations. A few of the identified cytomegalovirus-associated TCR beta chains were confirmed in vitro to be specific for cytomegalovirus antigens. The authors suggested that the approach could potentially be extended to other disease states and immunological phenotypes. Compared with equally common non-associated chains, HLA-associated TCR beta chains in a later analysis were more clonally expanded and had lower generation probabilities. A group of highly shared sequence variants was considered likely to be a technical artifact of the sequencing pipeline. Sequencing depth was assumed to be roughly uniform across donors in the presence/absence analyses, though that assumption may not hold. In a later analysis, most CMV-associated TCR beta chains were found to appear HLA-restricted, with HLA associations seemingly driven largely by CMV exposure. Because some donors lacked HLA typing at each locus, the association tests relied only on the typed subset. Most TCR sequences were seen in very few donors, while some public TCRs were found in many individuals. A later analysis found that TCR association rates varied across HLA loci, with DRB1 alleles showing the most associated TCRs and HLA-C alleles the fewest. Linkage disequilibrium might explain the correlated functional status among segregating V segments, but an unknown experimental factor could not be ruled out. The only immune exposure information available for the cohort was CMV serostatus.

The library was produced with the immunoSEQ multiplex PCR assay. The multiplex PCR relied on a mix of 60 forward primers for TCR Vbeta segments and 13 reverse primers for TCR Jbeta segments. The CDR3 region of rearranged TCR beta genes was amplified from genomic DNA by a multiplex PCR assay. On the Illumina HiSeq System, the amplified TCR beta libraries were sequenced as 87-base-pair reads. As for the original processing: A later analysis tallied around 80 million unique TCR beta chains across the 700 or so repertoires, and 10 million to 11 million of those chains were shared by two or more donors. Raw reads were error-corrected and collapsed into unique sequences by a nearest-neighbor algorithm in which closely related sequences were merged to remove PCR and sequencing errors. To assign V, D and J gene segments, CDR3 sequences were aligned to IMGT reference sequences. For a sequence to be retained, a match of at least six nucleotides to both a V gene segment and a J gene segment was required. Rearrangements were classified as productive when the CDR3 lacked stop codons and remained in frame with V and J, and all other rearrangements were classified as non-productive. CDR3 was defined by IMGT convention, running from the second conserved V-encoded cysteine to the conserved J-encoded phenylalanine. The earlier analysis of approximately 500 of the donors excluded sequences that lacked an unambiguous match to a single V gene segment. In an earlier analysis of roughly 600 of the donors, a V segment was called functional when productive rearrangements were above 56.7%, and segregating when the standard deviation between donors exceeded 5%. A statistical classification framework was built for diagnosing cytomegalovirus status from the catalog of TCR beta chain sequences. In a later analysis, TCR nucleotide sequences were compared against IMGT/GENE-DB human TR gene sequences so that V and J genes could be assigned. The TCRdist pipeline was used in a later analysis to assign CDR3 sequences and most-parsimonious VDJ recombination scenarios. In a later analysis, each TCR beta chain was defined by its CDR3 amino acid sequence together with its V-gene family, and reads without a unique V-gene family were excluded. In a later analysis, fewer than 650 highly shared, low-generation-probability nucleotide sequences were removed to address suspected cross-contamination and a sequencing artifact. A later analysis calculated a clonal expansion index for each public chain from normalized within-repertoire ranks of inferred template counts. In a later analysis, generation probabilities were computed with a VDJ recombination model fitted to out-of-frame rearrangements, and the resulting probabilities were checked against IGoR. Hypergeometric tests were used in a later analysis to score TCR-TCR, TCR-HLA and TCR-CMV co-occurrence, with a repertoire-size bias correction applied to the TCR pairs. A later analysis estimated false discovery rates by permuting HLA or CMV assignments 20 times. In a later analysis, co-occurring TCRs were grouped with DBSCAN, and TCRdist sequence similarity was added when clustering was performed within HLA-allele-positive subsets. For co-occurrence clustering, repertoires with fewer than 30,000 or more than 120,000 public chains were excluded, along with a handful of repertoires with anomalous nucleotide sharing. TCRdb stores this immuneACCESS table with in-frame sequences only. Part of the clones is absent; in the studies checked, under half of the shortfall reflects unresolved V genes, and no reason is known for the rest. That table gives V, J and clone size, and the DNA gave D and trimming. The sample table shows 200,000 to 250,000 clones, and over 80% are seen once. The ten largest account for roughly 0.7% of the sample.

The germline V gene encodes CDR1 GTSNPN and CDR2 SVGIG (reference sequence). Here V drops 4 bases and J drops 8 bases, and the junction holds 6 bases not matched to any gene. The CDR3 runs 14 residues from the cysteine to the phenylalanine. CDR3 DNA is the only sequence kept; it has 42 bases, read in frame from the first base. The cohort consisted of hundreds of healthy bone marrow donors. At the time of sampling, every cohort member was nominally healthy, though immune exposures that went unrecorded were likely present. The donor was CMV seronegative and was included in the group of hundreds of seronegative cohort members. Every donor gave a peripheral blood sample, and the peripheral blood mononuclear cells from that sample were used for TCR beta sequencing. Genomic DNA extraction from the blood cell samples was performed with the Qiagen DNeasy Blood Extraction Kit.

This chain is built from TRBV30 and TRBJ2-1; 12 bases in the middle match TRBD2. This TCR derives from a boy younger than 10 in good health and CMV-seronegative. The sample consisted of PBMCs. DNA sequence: TGTGCCTGGACGACTAGCGGGAGTGGGGATGAGCAGTTCTTC. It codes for CAWTTSGSGDEQFF.